The 7 T cell receptor beta chains below all came from one sample that was sequenced in a study of blood T cell repertoires in COVID-19. Method: immunoSEQ multiplex PCR; TCRdb's copy keeps in-frame clones and lacks some. Of roughly 59,000 clones detected, roughly 80% appear once; the ten largest clones hold 10% to 15%. Sequencing was performed on peripheral blood. These receptors were taken from an elderly man with acute or convalescent COVID-19.

V usage is TRBV5-4 and J usage is TRBJ1-1, with unresolved D. Germline V gives CDR1 SGHNT, CDR2 YYREEE (reference sequence). The CDR3 sequence is 14 residues long. V lost 1 base, J lost 1 base, and 8 bases lay in between. Here the CDR3 reads CASSLYEENTEAFF. The CDR3, as DNA: TGTGCCAGCAGCTTGTATGAGGAGAACACTGAAGCTTTCTTT.

The J gene is TRBJ1-2, the V gene TRBV2; the match to TRBD1 covers 7 bases. Germline V gene sequence: CDR1 SNHLY, CDR2 FYNNEI. Trimming cost V 5 bases and J 3 bases; bases outside gene matches: 3. The CDR3 runs to 13 residues. The DNA for the CDR3 is TGTGCCAGCAGTCTTACAGGGGACTATGGCTACACCTTC. It translates to CASSLTGDYGYTF.

The gene calls are TRBV5-1 and TRBJ2-3; TRBD2 matches at 8 bases. V lost 5 bases, J lost 5 bases, and 7 bases stayed unmatched. Germline V gene data show CDR1 as SGHRS and CDR2 as YFSETQ. The CDR3 is made up of 14 amino acids. CDR3 nucleotide sequence: TGCGCCAGCAGGAGGGCGGGAGGAGGAGATACGCAGTATTTT. This gives the protein CASRRAGGGDTQYF.

This chain links TRBV7-8 with TRBJ1-5, with TRBD1 as a possible D gene (5 bases). V shed 5 bases and J shed 7 bases, with 18 bases lying between them. The germline gives CDR1 SGHVS, CDR2 FQNEAQ. The CDR3 totals 15 residues. The CDR3 loop is CASSRGWEGEQPQHF. DNA for the CDR3: TGTGCCAGCAGCCGAGGATGGGAAGGGGAACAGCCCCAGCATTTT.

The V gene is TRBV4-1, the J gene TRBJ1-6, with 7 bases identical to TRBD1. V was clipped by 5 bases and J by 10 bases; unmatched bases: 14. Germline-derived CDR1 and CDR2 are MGHRA and YSYEKL. The CDR3 runs to 16 residues. The CDR3 reads CASSDALGGAGSPLHF. The CDR3 DNA follows: TGCGCCAGCAGCGACGCGCTAGGGGGCGCCGGGTCACCCCTCCACTTT.

In its sample, this clone was seen once. The V gene is TRBV19, the J gene TRBJ1-5; TRBD1 is a possible D gene (6 bases). V shed 5 bases and J shed 7 bases, with 18 bases lying between them. The CDR3 loop spans 15 amino acids. The germline V gene encodes CDR1 LNHDA and CDR2 SQIVND (reference sequence). CDR3 loop: CASSLWDTRVQPQHF. CDR3 DNA sequence: TGTGCCAGTAGTCTTTGGGACACTCGGGTGCAGCCCCAGCATTTT.

This chain joins TRBV3-1 (or the pseudogene TRBV3-2) and TRBJ1-2; no definite D call. The V gene's germline CDR1 is LGHDT and CDR2 YNNKEL (reference sequence). This CDR3 is built from 13 residues. V gave up 4 bases and J gave up 4 bases, with 10 bases separating them. CDR3 loop: CASSRSGSYGYTF. The CDR3 DNA reads TGTGCCAGCAGCCGCAGCGGATCCTATGGCTACACCTTC.